Sequencing of this T cell receptor (beta chain) was carried out in a study of cytomegalovirus exposure and HLA in healthy donors (dated by TCRdb to 2016 to 2017). Some background on the complete study: An earlier analysis of a few hundred of the donors reported about 260 Gb of sequence data and 95 million to 130 million unique TCR beta sequences obtained from around 170 million T cells. Approximately 330 gigabases of sequencing data and 70 million to 100 million unique TCR sequences made up an early release that covered under 750 HLA-typed donors. Of the approximately 370 genotyped donors, 70% to 90% were placed in the genetic ancestry cluster associated with self-reported Caucasian donors. The aim of the study was to test whether cataloging public T cell receptors could identify signatures of past pathogen exposure. Using immunosequencing, the study profiled T cell repertoires from approximately 700 subjects and related those repertoires to cytomegalovirus serostatus. Along with the roughly 670-subject first cohort, a separate validation cohort of around 120 different subjects was used. To predict cytomegalovirus infection status, the study combined high-throughput TCR immunosequencing, statistical association of individual TCRs with disease status, and machine learning. A later analysis re-analyzed previously published TCR beta repertoires from roughly 690 donors and added high-resolution HLA genotyping to study TCR occurrence patterns. The later analysis used no new phenotypic data to find candidate immune exposures, relying instead on TCR beta sequences and their occurrence across donors. To decide whether each TCR beta V gene segment behaved as functional or pseudogenic, an earlier analysis of nearly 600 of the donors relied on high-throughput TCR beta sequencing. Alongside the repertoire data, information on donor age, sex, ethnicity and CMV serostatus was compiled. In a later genetic analysis, genome-wide SNP genotypes for about three fifths of the roughly 670 donors were used, and that subset was treated as a discovery cohort. Every repertoire in the discovery cohort had been generated on one and the same sequencing platform. HLA typing covered class I and class II loci at four-digit resolution. The number of typed donors differed by locus: about 629-630 for A, B, C, DRB1 and DQB1; 500 to 550 for DQA1; 606 for DPA1; and some 450 for DPB1. Roughly five DR-DQ haplotypes were handled as single units for association and clustering, since linkage in the cohort was strong. Among some 400 genotyped donors of the cohort, an average of roughly 230,000 unique TCR beta nucleotide sequences was sequenced per donor, of which about 19% were non-productive. Overall study outcomes, separate from this receptor: In both the original and validation cohorts, the classifier was reported to diagnose cytomegalovirus status with high specificity and sensitivity. Assigning TCR associations to individual alleles was difficult when HLA alleles, especially DR and DQ, strongly co-occurred. Across donors, most TCR sequences were observed very rarely, whereas some public TCRs were present in many individuals. According to a later analysis, most CMV-associated TCR beta chains appeared to be HLA-restricted, and the HLA associations seemed to be driven largely by CMV exposure. The presence/absence analyses assumed that sequencing depth was roughly uniform across donors, and that assumption may not be true. At a false discovery rate of 0.05, a later analysis linked roughly 17,000 TCR beta sequences to specific HLA alleles. Correlated functional status among segregating V segments might be attributable to linkage disequilibrium, but an unknown experimental factor could not be ruled out. In a later genetic analysis, fewer N-insertions in productive TCRs were reported among donors in an Asian-associated ancestry cluster than the roughly 700-donor mean. For the cohort, immune exposure information was limited to CMV serostatus. In vitro tests confirmed that three of the cytomegalovirus-associated TCR beta chains recognize cytomegalovirus antigens. An association between a missense DCLRE1C variant and V-gene and J-gene trimming of TCR beta chains was found in a later genetic analysis and replicated in an independent cohort. A further reported finding was that TCR beta sequences accurately predicted the HLA-A and HLA-B alleles for most subjects in the first cohort. Because counts were too low, roughly 18 rarely observed V segments, including chromosome 9 orphons, were left out of the earlier analysis of roughly 600 of the donors. A later analysis reported that several top co-occurrence clusters appeared linked to parvovirus B19, influenza, CMV and Epstein-Barr virus. The 87-base-pair reads could not distinguish some IMGT-functional V segments, including TRBV6-2 and TRBV6-3, so those segments were excluded. In this cohort, only TCR beta chains were sequenced, and detectable features were limited by the absence of alpha or paired-chain data. Broadly in line with IMGT annotations, most TCR beta V segments showed up in productive rearrangements about 90% or about 30% of the time in an earlier analysis of several hundred of the donors. Because HLA typing was unavailable for some donors at each locus, only the typed subset was used in association tests. The study listed 164 TCR beta chains as associated with cytomegalovirus. A group of highly shared sequence variants was considered likely to be a technical artifact of the sequencing pipeline. In a later analysis, HLA-associated TCR beta chains showed more clonal expansion and lower generation probabilities than non-associated chains that were equally common. According to a later analysis, TCR association rates differed among HLA loci, with DRB1 alleles showing the most associated TCRs and HLA-C alleles showing the fewest. According to the authors, the approach could potentially be generalized to other disease states and immunological phenotypes.

Including cysteine and phenylalanine, the CDR3 has 16 amino acids. This entry keeps only the CDR3 DNA: 48 bases, framed from base 1. The germline V gene (reference sequence) supplies CDR1 SEHNR and CDR2 FQNEAQ. V loses 5 bases, J loses 6 bases, and the germline ends lie 23 bases apart. Notes on this clone: Its antigen has not been determined. Base qualities were left out, and no much larger clone turns up one base away.

Library construction relied on the immunoSEQ multiplex PCR assay. For the multiplex PCR, a mixture combining 60 forward primers for TCR Vbeta segments and 13 reverse primers for TCR Jbeta segments was used. The CDR3 region of rearranged TCR beta genes was amplified from genomic DNA by a multiplex PCR assay. The Illumina HiSeq System was used to sequence the amplified TCR beta libraries as 87-base-pair reads. The paper's data handling went like this. Across the 670 or so repertoires, a later analysis counted approximately 75 million unique TCR beta chains, roughly 11 million of which were shared by at least two donors. Raw reads were error-corrected and collapsed into unique sequences by a nearest-neighbor algorithm in which closely related sequences were merged to remove PCR and sequencing errors. To assign V, D and J gene segments, CDR3 sequences were aligned to IMGT reference sequences. For a sequence to be retained, a match of at least six nucleotides to both a V gene segment and a J gene segment was required. Rearrangements were classified as productive when the CDR3 lacked stop codons and remained in frame with V and J, and all other rearrangements were classified as non-productive. CDR3 was defined by IMGT convention, running from the second conserved V-encoded cysteine to the conserved J-encoded phenylalanine. Sequences without an unambiguous match to a single V gene segment were excluded from the earlier analysis of about 600 of the donors. In an earlier analysis of approximately 610 of the donors, V segments were called functional above 56.7% productive rearrangements and were called segregating when the between-donor standard deviation exceeded 5%. To diagnose cytomegalovirus status from the catalog of TCR beta chain sequences, a statistical classification framework was built. A later analysis assigned V and J genes by comparing TCR nucleotide sequences with IMGT/GENE-DB human TR gene sequences. The TCRdist pipeline was used in a later analysis to assign CDR3 sequences and most-parsimonious VDJ recombination scenarios. In a later analysis, each TCR beta chain was defined by its CDR3 amino acid sequence together with its V-gene family, and reads lacking a unique V-gene family were excluded. A later analysis removed nearly 600 highly shared, low-generation-probability nucleotide sequences to deal with suspected cross-contamination and a sequencing artifact. For each public chain, a later analysis derived a clonal expansion index from normalized ranks of inferred template counts within each repertoire. In a later analysis, generation probabilities were computed using a VDJ recombination model fitted to out-of-frame rearrangements, and the results were checked against IGoR. In a later analysis, hypergeometric tests were used to score TCR-TCR, TCR-HLA and TCR-CMV co-occurrence, with a repertoire-size bias correction applied to TCR pairs. In a later analysis, false discovery rates were estimated by permuting HLA or CMV assignments 20 times. In a later analysis, co-occurring TCRs were grouped using DBSCAN, and TCRdist sequence similarity was added for clustering within HLA-allele-positive subsets. Co-occurrence clustering excluded repertoires with fewer than 30,000 or more than 120,000 public chains, plus five with anomalous nucleotide sharing. Sourced from immuneACCESS, this table was stored by TCRdb with only in-frame sequences that have V and J called. A share of the clones is absent; for the studies checked, an unresolved V gene accounts for under half, and the remainder has no known explanation. V and J calls and clone size are those listed in that table; D and trimming were worked out from the DNA. The sample table contains about 120,000 clones; only one count was recorded for approximately 76% of them. The ten biggest clones cover roughly 31% of the sample.

The cohort consisted of 666 healthy bone marrow donors. At the time of sampling, every cohort member was nominally healthy, though immune exposures that went unrecorded were likely present. The donor tested CMV seropositive and was one of the 289 seropositive cohort members. Each donor provided a peripheral blood sample, and peripheral blood mononuclear cells were used for TCR beta sequencing. Genomic DNA was extracted from the blood cell samples with the Qiagen DNeasy Blood Extraction Kit. This receptor was identified in a man between 60 and 75 years old in good health and CMV-seropositive. The chain was built from TRBV7-9 and TRBJ2-7; TRBD2 might be the D gene, on 6 matching bases. The sequenced sample consisted of PBMCs. The CDR3 region has the sequence CASSHLVTGERGEQYF. The sequence in DNA is TGTGCCAGCAGCCACCTCGTGACGGGAGAACGGGGCGAGCAGTACTTC.